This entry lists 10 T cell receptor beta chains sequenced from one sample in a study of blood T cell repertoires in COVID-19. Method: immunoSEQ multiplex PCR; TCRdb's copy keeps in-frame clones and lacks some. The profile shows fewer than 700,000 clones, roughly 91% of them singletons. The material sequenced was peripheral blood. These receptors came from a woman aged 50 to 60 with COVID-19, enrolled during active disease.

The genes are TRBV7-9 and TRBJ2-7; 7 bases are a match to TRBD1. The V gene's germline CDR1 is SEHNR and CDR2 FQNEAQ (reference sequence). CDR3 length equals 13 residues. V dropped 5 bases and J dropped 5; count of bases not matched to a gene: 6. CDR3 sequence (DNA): TGTGCCAGCAGCCCAATCGACAGGGACGAGCAGTACTTC. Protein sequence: CASSPIDRDEQYF. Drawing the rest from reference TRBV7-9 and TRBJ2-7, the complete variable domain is DTGVSQNPRHKITKRGQNVTFRCDPISEHNRLYWYRQTLGQGPEFLTYFQNEAQLEKSRLLSDRFSAERPKGSFSTLEIQRTEQGDSAMYLCASSPIDRDEQYFGPGTRLTVT.

The CDR3 bases are TGTGCCAGTACCCGTTCGACAGGGGGCCTTGCTTTCTTT. It yields the protein CASTRSTGGLAFF. The rearrangement joins TRBV19 to TRBJ1-1; 10 bases are a match to TRBD1. Germline CDR1 LNHDA, CDR2 SQIVND (reference sequence). Unmatched junction bases numbered 10, after V lost 7 bases and J lost 11 bases. This CDR3 comprises 13 residues.

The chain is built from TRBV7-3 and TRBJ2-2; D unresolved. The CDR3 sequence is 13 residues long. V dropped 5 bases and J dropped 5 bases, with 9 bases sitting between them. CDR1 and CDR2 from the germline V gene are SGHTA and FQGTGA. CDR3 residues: CASSPGTTGELFF. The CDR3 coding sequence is TGTGCCAGCAGCCCCGGTACGACCGGGGAGCTGTTTTTT.

This CDR3 is CASSQDLNRGLGYTF. CDR3 bases: TGCGCCAGCAGCCAAGATCTCAACAGGGGGCTCGGCTACACCTTC. The chain is built from TRBV4-1 and TRBJ1-2, with 9 positions matching TRBD1. Trimming removed 0 bases from V and 8 bases from J; junction bases left unmatched: 7. CDR1 and CDR2 (germline): MGHRA, YSYEKL. The CDR3 has 15 amino acids.

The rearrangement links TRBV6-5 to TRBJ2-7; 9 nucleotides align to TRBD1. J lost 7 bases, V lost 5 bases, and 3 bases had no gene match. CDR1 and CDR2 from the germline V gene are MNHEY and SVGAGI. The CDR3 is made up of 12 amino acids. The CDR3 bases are TGTGCCAGCAGTCGGGGACAGGGAGAGCAGTACTTC. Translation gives CASSRGQGEQYF.

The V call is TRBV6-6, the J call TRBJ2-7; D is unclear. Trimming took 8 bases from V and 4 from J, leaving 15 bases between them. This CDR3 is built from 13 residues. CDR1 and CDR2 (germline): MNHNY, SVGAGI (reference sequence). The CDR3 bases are TGTGCCAGCGCGCACAGTGTTACGTACGAGCAGTACTTC. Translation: CASAHSVTYEQYF.

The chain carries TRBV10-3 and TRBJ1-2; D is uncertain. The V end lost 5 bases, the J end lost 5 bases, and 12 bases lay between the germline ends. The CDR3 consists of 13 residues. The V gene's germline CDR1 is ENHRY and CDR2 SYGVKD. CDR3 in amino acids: CAISKDISYGYTF. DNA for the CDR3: TGTGCCATCAGTAAAGACATTTCTTATGGCTACACCTTC.

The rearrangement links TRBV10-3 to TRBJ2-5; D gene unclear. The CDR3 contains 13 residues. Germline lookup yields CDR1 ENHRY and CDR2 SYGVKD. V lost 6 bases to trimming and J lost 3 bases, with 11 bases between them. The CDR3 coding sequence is TGTGCCATCAGCCCCCGGGTGGAAGAGACCCAGTACTTC. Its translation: CAISPRVEETQYF.

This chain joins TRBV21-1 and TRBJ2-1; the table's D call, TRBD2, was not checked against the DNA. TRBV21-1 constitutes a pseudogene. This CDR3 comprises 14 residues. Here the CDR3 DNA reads TGTGCCAGCAGGAGAGGGAGCTCCTACAATGAGCAGTTCTTC. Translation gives CASRRGSSYNEQFF.

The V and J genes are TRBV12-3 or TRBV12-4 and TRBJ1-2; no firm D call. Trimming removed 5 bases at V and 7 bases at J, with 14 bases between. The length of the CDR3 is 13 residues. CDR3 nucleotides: TGTGCCAGCAGTGACTCCTCCCTATCTGGCTACACCTTC. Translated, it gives CASSDSSLSGYTF.